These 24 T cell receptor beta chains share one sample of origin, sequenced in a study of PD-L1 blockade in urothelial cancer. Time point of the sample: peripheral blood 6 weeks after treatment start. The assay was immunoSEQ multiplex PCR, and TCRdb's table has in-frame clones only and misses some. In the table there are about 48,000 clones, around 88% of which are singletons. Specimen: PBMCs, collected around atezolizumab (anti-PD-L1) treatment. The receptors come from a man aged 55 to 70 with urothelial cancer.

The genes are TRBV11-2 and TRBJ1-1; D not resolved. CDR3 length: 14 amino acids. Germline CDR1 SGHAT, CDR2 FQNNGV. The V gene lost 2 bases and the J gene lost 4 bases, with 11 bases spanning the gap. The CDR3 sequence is CASSLSGWSTEAFF. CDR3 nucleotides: TGTGCCAGCAGCTTAAGTGGGTGGAGCACTGAAGCTTTCTTT. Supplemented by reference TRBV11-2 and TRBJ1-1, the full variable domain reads EAGVAQSPRYKIIEKRQSVAFWCNPISGHATLYWYQQILGQGPKLLIQFQNNGVVDDSQLPKDRFSAERLKGVDSTLKIQPAKLEDSAVYLCASSLSGWSTEAFFGQGTRLTVV.

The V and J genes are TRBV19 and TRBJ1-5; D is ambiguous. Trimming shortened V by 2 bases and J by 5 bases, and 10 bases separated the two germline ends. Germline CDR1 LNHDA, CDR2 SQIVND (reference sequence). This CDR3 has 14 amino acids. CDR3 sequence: CASSIYGVHQPQHF. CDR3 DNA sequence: TGTGCCAGTAGTATATACGGGGTCCATCAGCCCCAGCATTTT.

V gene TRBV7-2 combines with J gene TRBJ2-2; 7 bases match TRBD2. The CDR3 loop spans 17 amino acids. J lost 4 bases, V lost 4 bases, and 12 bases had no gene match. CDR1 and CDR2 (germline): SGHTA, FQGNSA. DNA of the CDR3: TGTGCCAGCAGCTCCTTCATCGGGGGGTCGGGCACCGGGGAGCTGTTTTTT. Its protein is CASSSFIGGSGTGELFF.

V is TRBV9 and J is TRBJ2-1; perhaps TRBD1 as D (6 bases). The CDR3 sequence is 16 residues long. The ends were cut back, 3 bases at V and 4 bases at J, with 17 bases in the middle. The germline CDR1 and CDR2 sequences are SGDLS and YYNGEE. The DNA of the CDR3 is TGTGCCAGCAGCGCCCACGCCAGGGGCGGATACAATGAGCAGTTCTTC. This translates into CASSAHARGGYNEQFF.

CDR3 in DNA: TGCAGCGTTGCGGGGTCAGGGGATGCCTACGAGCAGTACTTC. Protein sequence: CSVAGSGDAYEQYF. The chain has TRBV29-1 and TRBJ2-7; D is possibly TRBD1 (6 bases). The ends were cut back, 4 bases at V and 2 bases at J, with 15 bases in the middle. The CDR3 covers 14 residues. In germline, CDR1 is SQVTM, CDR2 ANQGSEA.

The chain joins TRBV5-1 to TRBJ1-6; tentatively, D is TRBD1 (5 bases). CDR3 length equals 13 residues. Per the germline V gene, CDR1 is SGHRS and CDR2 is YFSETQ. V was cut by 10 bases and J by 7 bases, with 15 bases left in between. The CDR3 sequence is CAGRRDGNSPLHF. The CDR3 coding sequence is TGCGCCGGAAGGAGGGACGGGAATTCACCCCTCCACTTT.

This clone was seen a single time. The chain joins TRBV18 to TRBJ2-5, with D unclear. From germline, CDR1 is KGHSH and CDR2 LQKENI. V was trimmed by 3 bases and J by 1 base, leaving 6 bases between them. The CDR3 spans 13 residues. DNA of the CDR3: TGTGCCAGCTCACCCCCCATCCAAGAGACCCAGTACTTC. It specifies CASSPPIQETQYF.

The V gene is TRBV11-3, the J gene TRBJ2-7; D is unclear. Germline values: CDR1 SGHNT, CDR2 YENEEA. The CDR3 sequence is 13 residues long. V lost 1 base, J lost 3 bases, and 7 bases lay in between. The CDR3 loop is CASSLARIYEQYF. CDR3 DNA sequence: TGTGCCAGCAGCTTAGCCCGTATCTACGAGCAGTACTTC.

CDR3 sequence reads: CASSGSHAYNEQFF. The CDR3 DNA follows: TGTGCCAGCTCGGGTTCCCATGCGTACAATGAGCAGTTCTTC. The chain combines TRBV2 with TRBJ2-1, with D unclear. The CDR3 has 14 amino acids. From germline, CDR1 is SNHLY and CDR2 FYNNEI. V lost 8 bases and J lost 4, with 15 bases in between.

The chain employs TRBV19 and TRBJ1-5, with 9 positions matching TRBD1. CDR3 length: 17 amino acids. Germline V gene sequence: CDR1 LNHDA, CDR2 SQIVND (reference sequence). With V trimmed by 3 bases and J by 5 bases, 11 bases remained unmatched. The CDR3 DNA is TGTGCCAGTAGTATTGGCCCCCGGACAGGGGAGGATCAGCCCCAGCATTTT. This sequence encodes CASSIGPRTGEDQPQHF. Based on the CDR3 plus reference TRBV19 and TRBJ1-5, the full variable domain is DGGITQSPKYLFRKEGQNVTLSCEQNLNHDAMYWYRQDPGQGLRLIYYSQIVNDFQKGDIAEGYSVSREKKESFPLTVTSAQKNPTAFYLCASSIGPRTGEDQPQHFGDGTRLSIL.

CDR3 amino acids: CASSFRPGGSNQPQHF. Here the CDR3 DNA reads TGTGCCAGCAGCTTTCGCCCCGGGGGATCCAATCAGCCCCAGCATTTT. The chain has TRBV5-5 and TRBJ1-5, with D possibly being TRBD1 (5 bases). Per germline, CDR1 SGHKS and CDR2 YYEKEE (reference sequence). This CDR3 comprises 16 residues. Deletions cut 2 bases from V and 3 bases from J, with 15 bases between. Drawing the rest from reference TRBV5-5 and TRBJ1-5, the complete variable domain is DAGVTQSPTHLIKTRGQQVTLRCSPISGHKSVSWYQQVLGQGPQFIFQYYEKEERGRGNFPDRFSARQFPNYSSELNVNALLLGDSALYLCASSFRPGGSNQPQHFGDGTRLSIL.

CDR3 sequence: CASRRTPGQQETQYF. The DNA of the CDR3 is TGTGCCAGCAGACGAACCCCGGGACAGCAAGAGACCCAGTACTTC. V gene TRBV6-5 combines with J gene TRBJ2-5, with 7 bases identical to TRBD1. Germline loops: CDR1 MNHEY, CDR2 SVGAGI. The CDR3 is 15 amino acids. Trimming cost V 6 bases and J 2 bases; bases outside gene matches: 9.

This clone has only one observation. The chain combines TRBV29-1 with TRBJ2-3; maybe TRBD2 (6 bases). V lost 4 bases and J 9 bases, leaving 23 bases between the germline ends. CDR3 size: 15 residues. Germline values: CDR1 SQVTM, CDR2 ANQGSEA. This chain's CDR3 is CSVGKGSGGVRTQYF. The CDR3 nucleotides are TGCAGCGTTGGCAAGGGATCGGGCGGGGTTAGGACGCAGTATTTT.

This chain's CDR3 is CASSLLAFGQGRTLFF. The DNA for the CDR3 is TGCGCCAGCAGCTTGTTAGCGTTCGGACAGGGAAGGACACTGTTTTTT. The rearrangement uses TRBV5-1 and TRBJ1-4; 8 nucleotides line up with TRBD1. Germline lookup yields CDR1 SGHRS and CDR2 YFSETQ. This CDR3 spans 16 amino acids. Unmatched junction bases numbered 15, after V lost 1 base and J lost 13 bases.

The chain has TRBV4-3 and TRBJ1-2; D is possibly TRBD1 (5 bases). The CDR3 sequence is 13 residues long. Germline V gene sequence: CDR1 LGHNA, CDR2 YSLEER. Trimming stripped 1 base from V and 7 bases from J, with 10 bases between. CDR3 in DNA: TGCGCCAGCAGCCAAGGGACAACGCTTGGCTACACCTTC. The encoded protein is CASSQGTTLGYTF.

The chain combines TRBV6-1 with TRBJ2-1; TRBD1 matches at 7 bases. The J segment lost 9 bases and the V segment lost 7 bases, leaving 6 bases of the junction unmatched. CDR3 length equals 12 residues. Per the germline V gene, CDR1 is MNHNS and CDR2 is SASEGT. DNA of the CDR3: TGTGCCAGCAATGACAGGGTGGGTGAGCAGTTCTTC. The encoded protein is CASNDRVGEQFF.

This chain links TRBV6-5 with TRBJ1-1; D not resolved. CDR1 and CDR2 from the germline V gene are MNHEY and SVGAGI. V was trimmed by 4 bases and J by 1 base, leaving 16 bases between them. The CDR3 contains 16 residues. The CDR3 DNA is TGTGCCAGCAGTTCACAACCCGGAGGTGGGAACACTGAAGCTTTCTTT. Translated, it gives CASSSQPGGGNTEAFF.

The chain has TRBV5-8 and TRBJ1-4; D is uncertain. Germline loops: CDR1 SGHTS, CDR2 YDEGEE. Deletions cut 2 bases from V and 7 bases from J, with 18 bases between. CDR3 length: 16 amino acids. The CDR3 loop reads CASSFTAGSSPEKLFF. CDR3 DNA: TGTGCCAGCAGCTTTACCGCGGGCAGCAGCCCTGAAAAACTGTTTTTT.

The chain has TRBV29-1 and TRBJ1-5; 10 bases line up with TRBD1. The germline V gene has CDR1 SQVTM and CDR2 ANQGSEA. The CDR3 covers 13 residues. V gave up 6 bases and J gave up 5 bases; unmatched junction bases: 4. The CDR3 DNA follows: TGCAGCGTGGGACAGGGGAGGGATCAGCCCCAGCATTTT. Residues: CSVGQGRDQPQHF.

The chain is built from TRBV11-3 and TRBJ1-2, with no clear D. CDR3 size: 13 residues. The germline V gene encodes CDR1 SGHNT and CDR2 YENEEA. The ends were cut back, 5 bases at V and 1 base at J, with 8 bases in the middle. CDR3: CASSPRNNYGYTF. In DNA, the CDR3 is TGTGCCAGCAGCCCCAGGAATAACTATGGCTACACCTTC.

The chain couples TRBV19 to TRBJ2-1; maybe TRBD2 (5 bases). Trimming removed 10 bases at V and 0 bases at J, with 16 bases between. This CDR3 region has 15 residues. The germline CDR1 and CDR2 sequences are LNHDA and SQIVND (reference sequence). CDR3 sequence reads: CATKKDSNSYNEQFF. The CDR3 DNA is TGTGCCACTAAGAAGGACTCCAACTCCTACAATGAGCAGTTCTTC.

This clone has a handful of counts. CDR3 nucleotide sequence: TGTGCCAGCAGCCACACCCTGGGAGGCGGTGATACGCAGTATTTT. Translating it yields CASSHTLGGGDTQYF. The chain has TRBV7-9 and TRBJ2-3; TRBD2 is a possible D gene (6 bases). In germline, CDR1 is SEHNR, CDR2 FQNEAQ (reference sequence). CDR3 size: 15 residues. The V and J ends lost 5 bases and 6 bases respectively, with 18 bases between them.

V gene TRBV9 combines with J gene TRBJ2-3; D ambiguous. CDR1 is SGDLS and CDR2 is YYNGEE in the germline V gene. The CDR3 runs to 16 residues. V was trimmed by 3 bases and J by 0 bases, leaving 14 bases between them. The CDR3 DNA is TGTGCCAGCAGCGACCTAGGAAGCCCTAGCACAGATACGCAGTATTTT. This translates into CASSDLGSPSTDTQYF.

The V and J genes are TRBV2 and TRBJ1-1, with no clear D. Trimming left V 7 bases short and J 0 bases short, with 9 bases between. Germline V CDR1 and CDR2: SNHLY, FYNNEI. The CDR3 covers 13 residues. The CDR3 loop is CASKYSLNTEAFF. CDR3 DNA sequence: TGTGCCAGCAAATACAGCCTGAACACTGAAGCTTTCTTT.